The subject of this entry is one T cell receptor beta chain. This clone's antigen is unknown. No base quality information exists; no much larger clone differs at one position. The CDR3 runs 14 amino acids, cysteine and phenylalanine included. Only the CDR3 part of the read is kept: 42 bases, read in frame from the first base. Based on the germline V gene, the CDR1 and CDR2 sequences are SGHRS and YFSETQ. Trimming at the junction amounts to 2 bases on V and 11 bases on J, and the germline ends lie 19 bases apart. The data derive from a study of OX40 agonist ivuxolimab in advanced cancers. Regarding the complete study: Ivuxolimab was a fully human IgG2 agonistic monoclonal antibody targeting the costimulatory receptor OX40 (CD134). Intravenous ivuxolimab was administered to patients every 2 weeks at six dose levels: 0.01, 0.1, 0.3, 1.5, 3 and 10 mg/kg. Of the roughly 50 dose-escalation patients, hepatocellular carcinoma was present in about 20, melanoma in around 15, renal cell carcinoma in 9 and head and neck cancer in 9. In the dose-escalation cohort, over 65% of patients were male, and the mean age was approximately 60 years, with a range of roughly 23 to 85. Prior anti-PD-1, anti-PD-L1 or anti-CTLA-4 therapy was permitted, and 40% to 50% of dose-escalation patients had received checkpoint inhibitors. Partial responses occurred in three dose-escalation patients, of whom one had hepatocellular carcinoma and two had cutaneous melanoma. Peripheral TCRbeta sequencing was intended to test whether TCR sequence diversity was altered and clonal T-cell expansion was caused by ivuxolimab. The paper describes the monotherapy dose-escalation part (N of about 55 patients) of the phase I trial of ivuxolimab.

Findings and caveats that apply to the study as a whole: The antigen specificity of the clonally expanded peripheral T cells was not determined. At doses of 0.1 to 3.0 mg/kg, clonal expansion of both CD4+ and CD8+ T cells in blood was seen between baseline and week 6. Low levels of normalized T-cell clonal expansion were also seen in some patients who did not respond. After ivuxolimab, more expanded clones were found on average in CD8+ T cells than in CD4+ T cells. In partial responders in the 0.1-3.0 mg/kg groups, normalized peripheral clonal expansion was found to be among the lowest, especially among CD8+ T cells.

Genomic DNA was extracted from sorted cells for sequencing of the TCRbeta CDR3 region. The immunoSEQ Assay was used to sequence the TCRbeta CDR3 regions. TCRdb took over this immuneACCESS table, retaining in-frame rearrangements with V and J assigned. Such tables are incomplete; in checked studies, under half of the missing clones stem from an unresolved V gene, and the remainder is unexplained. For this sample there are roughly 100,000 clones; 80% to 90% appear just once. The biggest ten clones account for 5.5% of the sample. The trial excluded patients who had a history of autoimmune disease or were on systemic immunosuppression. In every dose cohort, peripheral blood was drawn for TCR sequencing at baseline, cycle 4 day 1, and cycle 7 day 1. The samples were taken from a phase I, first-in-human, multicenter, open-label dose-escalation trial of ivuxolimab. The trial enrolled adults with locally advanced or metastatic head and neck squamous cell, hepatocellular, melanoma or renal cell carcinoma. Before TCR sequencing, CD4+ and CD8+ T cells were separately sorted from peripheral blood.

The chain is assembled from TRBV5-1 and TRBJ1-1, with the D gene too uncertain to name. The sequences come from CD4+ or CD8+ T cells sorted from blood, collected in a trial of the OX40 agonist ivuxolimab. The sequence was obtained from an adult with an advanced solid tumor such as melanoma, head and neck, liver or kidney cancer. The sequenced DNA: TGCGCCAGCAGCTTCGACGTTCGGGGTTTGGGGGCTTTCTTT. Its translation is CASSFDVRGLGAFF.